The T cell receptor beta chain described here comes from a study of Tregs in tolerant kidney transplant recipients. V gave up 2 bases and J gave up 9 bases, with 17 bases separating them. Germline assignment: CDR1 MRHNA and CDR2 SNTAGT. CDR3 length: 15 residues. This clone showed up just a few times. The antigen is unknown. The table came from immunoSEQ multiplex PCR; TCRdb's copy has only in-frame clones and leaves some out. The sample carries some 68,000 clones, roughly 84% recorded once. Study-wide findings and caveats: Activated donor B cell expansion appeared to reveal the most relevant donor-specific TCRbeta repertoire.

This receptor was obtained from a human donor in good health. This sequence joins TRBV6-4 and TRBJ2-1; a weak D match, TRBD2 (6 bases). The material sequenced was CD4+ T cells from blood. The CDR3 reads CASSDRAGPNFEQFF. In DNA, the CDR3 is TGTGCCAGCAGTGACAGGGCGGGGCCCAATTTTGAGCAGTTCTTC.